This is a list of T cell receptor beta chains from one sample in a study of HIV-infected patients and healthy controls. TCRdb reanalysed the 5' RACE reads using MiXCR and keeps one entry per CDR3 protein. This table has about 18,000 distinct CDR3 sequences, roughly 19% appearing once. Specimen: CD8+ T cells from blood. These receptors were obtained from a human donor in good health. CDR3s include the opening cysteine and the closing phenylalanine or tryptophan. The D gene is left open where the match is weak. Only some rows state a clone size, as once, few, many or a class for expanded clones.

-	-	TRBV6-5	TRBJ2-1	CASRGQGFGSYNEQFF	TGTGCCAGCAGGGGCCAGGGCTTCGGTTCCTACAATGAGCAGTTCTTC
-	many	TRBV2	TRBJ1-2	CAIYRPYGYTF	TGTGCCATTTACAGGCCTTATGGCTACACCTTC
-	-	TRBV3-1	TRBJ1-5	CASSRDLGGQPQHF	TGTGCCAGCAGCCGGGATTTGGGGGGTCAGCCCCAGCATTTT
TRBD1	-	TRBV7-9	TRBJ2-3	CASTRDSRPTDTQYF	TGTGCCAGCACCAGGGACAGTCGTCCCACAGATACGCAGTATTTT
-	few	TRBV20-1	TRBJ1-1	CSARGGVAFF	TGCAGTGCTCGAGGAGGGGTCGCTTTCTTT
-	-	TRBV2	TRBJ1-5	CASRISGGNQPQHF	TGTGCCAGCAGGATATCCGGGGGCAATCAGCCCCAGCATTTT
TRBD1	-	TRBV11-2	TRBJ1-2	CASSLDHRGISYGYTF	TGTGCCAGCAGCTTAGATCACAGGGGGATCAGCTATGGCTACACCTTC
TRBD2	-	TRBV25-1	TRBJ2-3	CASSGPGGEWSTDTQYF	TGTGCCAGCAGTGGCCCGGGGGGGGAGTGGAGCACAGATACGCAGTATTTT
-	many	TRBV15	TRBJ2-5	CATSRDLGPQETQYF	TGTGCCACCAGCAGAGATCTGGGACCCCAAGAGACCCAGTACTTC
-	many	TRBV20-1	TRBJ1-5	CSAREGPGSNQPQHF	TGCAGTGCTAGAGAAGGGCCGGGTAGCAATCAGCCCCAGCATTTT
TRBD1	many	TRBV6-2/TRBV6-3	TRBJ1-1	CASSPWTGLNTEAFF	TGTGCCAGCAGTCCCTGGACAGGGTTGAACACTGAAGCTTTCTTT
-	-	TRBV5-5	TRBJ2-3	CASSLGVADTQYF	TGTGCCAGCAGCTTGGGAGTGGCAGATACGCAGTATTTT
TRBD1	many	TRBV7-9	TRBJ1-2	CASSFSHDNLFDRDNYGYTF	TGTGCCAGCAGCTTTTCCCACGACAACCTCTTCGACAGGGATAACTATGGCTACACCTTC
TRBD2	many	TRBV6-1	TRBJ2-2	CASSELRTSSTGELFF	TGTGCCAGCAGTGAATTAAGGACTAGCTCTACCGGGGAGCTGTTTTTT
-	many	TRBV29-1	TRBJ2-7	CSALDTSSYEQYF	TGCAGCGCGTTGGACACAAGCTCCTACGAGCAGTACTTC
TRBD1	few	TRBV13	TRBJ2-1	CASSPAGTGGYNEQFF	TGTGCCAGCAGCCCAGCGGGGACAGGGGGCTACAATGAGCAGTTCTTC
TRBD1	many	TRBV4-1	TRBJ1-1	CASSSPGTGNTEAFF	TGCGCCAGCAGCTCACCCGGGACAGGCAACACTGAAGCTTTCTTT
-	-	TRBV7-9	TRBJ2-7	CASRSAFSYEQYF	TGTGCCAGCAGGTCGGCCTTCTCCTACGAGCAGTACTTC
-	many	TRBV11-2	TRBJ2-7	CASSSGPYEQYF	TGTGCCAGCAGCTCGGGCCCCTACGAGCAGTACTTC
TRBD1	-	TRBV29-1	TRBJ2-5	CSVEELTGGEETQYF	TGCAGCGTTGAAGAGTTGACAGGGGGAGAGGAGACCCAGTACTTC